The TCR beta chain under discussion was sequenced for a study of post-analysis software for immune sequencing data. The study's findings and limits: Significantly lower normalized Chao1 diversity was seen in multiple sclerosis patients than in controls. Compared with controls, patients had more of roughly five TRBV segments, including TRBV5-6, TRBV5-1 and TRBV20-1.

Remarks on this clonotype: Its antigen is not identified. At one boundary the junction diverges from the germline segment, which might be a read error.

Prepared TCR beta cDNA libraries contained unique molecular identifiers. TCRdb reprocessed the PCR reads with MiXCR, giving one entry per CDR3 protein. The table shows around 160,000 distinct CDR3 sequences, with roughly 40% occurring only once. Germline V gene data show CDR1 as SGHAT and CDR2 as FQNNGV. This CDR3 spans 16 amino acids. The gene calls are TRBV11-2 and TRBJ2-1; the match to TRBD2 covers 9 bases. Sequenced material: blood, taken after autologous hematopoietic stem cell transplantation. The TCR comes from a girl under 18 with multiple sclerosis. CDR3 coding DNA: TGTGCCAACAGCTTACCGACTAGCGGTTACTACAATGAGCAGTTCTTC. The encoded protein is CANSLPTSGYYNEQFF.